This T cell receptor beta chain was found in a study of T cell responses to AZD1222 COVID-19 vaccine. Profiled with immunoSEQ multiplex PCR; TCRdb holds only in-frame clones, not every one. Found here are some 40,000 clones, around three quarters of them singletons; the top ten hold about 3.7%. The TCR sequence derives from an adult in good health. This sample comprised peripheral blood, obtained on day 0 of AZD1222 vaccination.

CDR3 in DNA: TGCGCCAGCAGAAGGCGCGGGGGCGAGAGCACAGATACGCAGTATTTT. This translates into CASRRRGGESTDTQYF. V and J are TRBV5-1 and TRBJ2-3; a weak D match, TRBD2 (7 bases). V was pared by 5 bases and J by 0 bases, with 16 bases between. The CDR3 extends over 16 amino acids. Germline values: CDR1 SGHRS, CDR2 YFSETQ.